The 20 T cell receptor beta chains reported below all come from one sample, sequenced in a study of blood T cell repertoires in COVID-19. Produced via immunoSEQ multiplex PCR; TCRdb's table is partial and in-frame only. The sample shows 120,000 to 150,000 clones, 84% of them seen only once. Input material: PBMCs or T cells enriched from blood (not recorded which). The source is a woman between 50 and 59 years old with acute COVID-19.

V usage is TRBV7-9 and J usage is TRBJ2-2, with 7 bases that match TRBD2. The CDR3 extends over 15 amino acids. Germline V CDR1 and CDR2: SEHNR, FQNEAQ (reference sequence). J gave up 2 bases and V 7 bases, and 7 bases lay outside the gene matches. CDR3: CASIWASGNTGELFF. For the CDR3, the DNA is TGTGCCAGCATTTGGGCTAGCGGAAACACCGGGGAGCTGTTTTTT.

In DNA form, the CDR3 reads TGTGCCAGCAAAAGGACAGGGGGCCTTATAGGGTATGGCTACACCTTC. Protein product: CASKRTGGLIGYGYTF. The rearrangement uses TRBV27 and TRBJ1-2, with 11 positions matching TRBD1. Germline CDR1 is MNHEY and CDR2 is SMNVEV (reference sequence). The CDR3 length is 16 residues. The V and J ends lost 7 bases and 5 bases, in that order; junction bases with no gene match: 12.

CDR3 amino acids: CASSQDGQGTYNEQFF. DNA of the CDR3: TGTGCCAGCAGCCAAGATGGCCAGGGGACCTACAATGAGCAGTTCTTC. The gene calls are TRBV4-2 and TRBJ2-1; D perhaps matches TRBD1 (6 bases). This CDR3 spans 16 amino acids. The V end was cut by 0 bases, the J end by 2 bases, with 11 bases between. Germline V gene lookup returns CDR1 LGHNA and CDR2 YNFKEQ.

The rearrangement joins TRBV5-4 to TRBJ2-3; D gene ambiguous. CDR3 size: 13 residues. V shed 0 bases and J shed 4 bases, with 6 bases lying between them. Germline CDR1 and CDR2: SGHNT and YYREEE (reference sequence). CDR3 nucleotide sequence: TGTGCCAGCAGCTTGGCGAGCTCAGATACGCAGTATTTT. It codes for CASSLASSDTQYF.

CDR3 in DNA: TGTGCCAGCAGGCCGAGAGTGGGGGCGGGCAGCTACGAGCAGTACTTC. Translated: CASRPRVGAGSYEQYF. The J gene is TRBJ2-7, the V gene TRBV7-9; D is possibly TRBD1 (6 bases). The ends were cut back, 6 bases at V and 3 bases at J, with 21 bases in the middle. The CDR3 is 16 amino acids. Per the germline V gene, CDR1 is SEHNR and CDR2 is FQNEAQ (reference sequence).

The rearrangement joins TRBV5-6 to TRBJ2-7; 11 nucleotides line up with TRBD1. Germline trimming cut 3 bases from V and 2 bases from J; bases unmatched to any gene: 1. The CDR3 covers 14 residues. Germline-derived CDR1 and CDR2 are SGHDT and YYEEEE. The chain's CDR3 is CASSWTGGAYEQYF. The CDR3 DNA sequence: TGTGCCAGCAGCTGGACAGGGGGCGCCTACGAGCAGTACTTC.

J is TRBJ1-5 and V is TRBV27; 11 nucleotides agree with TRBD1. From germline, CDR1 is MNHEY and CDR2 SMNVEV (reference sequence). V was clipped by 3 bases and J by 0 bases; unmatched bases: 4. The CDR3 is 17 amino acids. This CDR3 reads CASSFRGQGASNQPQHF. In nucleotides, the CDR3 is TGTGCCAGCAGTTTTCGAGGACAGGGGGCTAGCAATCAGCCCCAGCATTTT.

J is TRBJ2-3 and V is TRBV6-2 or TRBV6-3, with 7 bases lining up with TRBD2. V gave up 6 bases and J gave up 2 bases; unmatched junction bases: 8. CDR3 length: 15 amino acids. Germline V gene lookup returns CDR1 MNHEY and CDR2 SVGEGT. The chain's CDR3 is CASSGASGDTDTQYF. CDR3 DNA: TGTGCCAGCAGCGGGGCTAGCGGAGACACAGATACGCAGTATTTT.

In its sample, this clone was seen a few times. The chain employs TRBV5-1 and TRBJ2-5, with 7 bases lining up with TRBD1. This CDR3 comprises 15 residues. Looked up from germline, CDR1 is SGHRS and CDR2 is YFSETQ. Losses at the gene ends were 4 bases for V and 1 base for J; bases not matched to a gene: 7. The CDR3 bases are TGCGCCAGCAGCAACCAGGGGGAGTCCCAAGAGACCCAGTACTTC. Amino acids: CASSNQGESQETQYF.

The J gene is TRBJ2-1, the V gene TRBV5-4; D not certain. This CDR3 contains 15 residues. Germline-derived CDR1 and CDR2 are SGHNT and YYREEE (reference sequence). The V and J ends lost 2 bases and 1 base respectively, with 10 bases between them. CDR3 bases: TGTGCCAGCAGCTTAATAGGAGATTCCTACAATGAGCAGTTCTTC. The encoded protein is CASSLIGDSYNEQFF.

The chain recombines TRBV6-1 with TRBJ1-5, with D possibly TRBD1 on 5 matching bases. The CDR3 is made up of 17 amino acids. With 2 bases removed from V and 2 bases from J, the gap between germline ends came to 16 bases. CDR1 is MNHNS and CDR2 is SASEGT in the germline V gene. CDR3 coding DNA: TGTGCCAGCAGTGAAAACTTTGGAGGGGACGGCAATCAGCCCCAGCATTTT. It specifies CASSENFGGDGNQPQHF.

This chain connects TRBV4-1 to TRBJ1-1; maybe TRBD1 (6 bases). The V end lost 0 bases, the J end lost 1 base, and 15 bases lay between the germline ends. Germline lookup yields CDR1 MGHRA and CDR2 YSYEKL. This CDR3 has 17 residues. The CDR3 nucleotides are TGCGCCAGCAGCCAAGACCTAAACATAGGGGGGAACACTGAAGCTTTCTTT. Translated: CASSQDLNIGGNTEAFF.

J is TRBJ1-3 and V is TRBV19, with D unresolved. This CDR3 region has 17 residues. Trimming took off 5 bases at V and 0 bases at J, with 17 bases between the two ends. CDR1 and CDR2 (germline): LNHDA, SQIVND (reference sequence). The CDR3 loop reads CASSLTDLGSSGNTIYF. In DNA form, the CDR3 reads TGTGCCAGTAGTTTGACCGATCTTGGGAGCTCTGGAAACACCATATATTTT.

The chain joins TRBV6-2 or TRBV6-3 to TRBJ1-4; TRBD1 is a possible D gene (6 bases). The V end was cut by 5 bases, the J end by 13 bases, with 11 bases between. Germline CDR1 reads MNHEY; CDR2 reads SVGEGT. This CDR3 has 11 residues. CDR3 residues: CASSQRRGLFF. CDR3 coding DNA: TGTGCCAGCAGTCAACGCAGGGGACTGTTTTTT.

The sample holds one count of this clone. This chain joins TRBV18 and TRBJ2-7, with TRBD2 matching 14 bases. J gave up 1 base and V 3 bases, and 2 bases lay outside the gene matches. Germline V gene data show CDR1 as KGHSH and CDR2 as LQKENI. The CDR3 spans 16 residues. The CDR3 nucleotides read TGTGCCAGCTCACCCAGACTAGCGGGAGGGTCCTACGAGCAGTACTTC. Its protein product is CASSPRLAGGSYEQYF.

The chain couples TRBV11-1 to TRBJ2-5, with 7 bases lining up with TRBD1. Germline lookup yields CDR1 SGHAT and CDR2 FQDESV (reference sequence). Trimming removed 7 bases from V and 1 base from J; junction bases left unmatched: 12. This CDR3 spans 16 amino acids. In DNA, the CDR3 is TGTGCCAGCACCTTCTTCCGGGACAGTCTCCAAGAGACCCAGTACTTC. Protein product: CASTFFRDSLQETQYF.

The genes are TRBV11-3 and TRBJ1-1; D might be TRBD1 (6 bases). This CDR3 contains 15 residues. V was trimmed by 2 bases and J by 1 base, leaving 11 bases between them. The V gene's germline CDR1 is SGHNT and CDR2 YENEEA. Written as DNA, the CDR3 is TGTGCCAGCAGCTTACTAACAGGGACGAACACTGAAGCTTTCTTT. Residues: CASSLLTGTNTEAFF. The full variable domain, its missing parts supplied by reference TRBV11-3 and TRBJ1-1, is EAGVVQSPRYKIIEKKQPVAFWCNPISGHNTLYWYLQNLGQGPELLIRYENEEAVDDSQLPKDRFSAERLKGVDSTLKIQPAELGDSAVYLCASSLLTGTNTEAFFGQGTRLTVV.

The chain joins TRBV28 to TRBJ2-1; 10 nucleotides line up with TRBD2. The V gene end was trimmed by 5 bases and the J gene end by 2 bases; junction bases not matched to a gene: 3. This CDR3 has 15 residues. Germline V gives CDR1 MDHEN, CDR2 SYDVKM. The CDR3 DNA follows: TGTGCCAGCAGTCGAGGACTAGCGGCCTACAATGAGCAGTTCTTC. Protein: CASSRGLAAYNEQFF.

The rearrangement joins TRBV25-1 to TRBJ1-1, with D possibly TRBD1 on 5 matching bases. V was pared by 6 bases and J by 6 bases, with 23 bases between. Germline V lookup: CDR1 MGHDK, CDR2 SYGVNS. This CDR3 spans 16 amino acids. The CDR3 sequence: CASSAGNRPRTAEAFF. DNA for the CDR3: TGTGCCAGCAGCGCAGGGAACCGCCCAAGAACCGCTGAAGCTTTCTTT.

This clone was seen a handful of times. This chain uses TRBV10-2 with TRBJ1-3; D gene ambiguous. The CDR3 sequence is 14 residues long. Germline values: CDR1 WSHSY, CDR2 SAAADI. V lost 3 bases, J lost 0 bases, and 6 bases lay in between. The CDR3 region has the DNA TGCGCCAGCAGTGATTCCATCTCTGGAAACACCATATATTTT. Translation gives CASSDSISGNTIYF.